A single sample gave rise to the 18 T cell receptor beta chains below, sequenced in a study of shared clonotypes between healthy human individuals. Measured with immunoSEQ multiplex PCR; TCRdb has only the in-frame clones, and not every one. The repertoire holds about 2.4 million clones, with more than 85% as singletons. Sequencing was done on a sample of naive CD4+ T cells from PBMCs. This sample's subset: CD45RA+ positively selected. The receptors originated from a man aged 18 to 35 in good health. Some clones in this sample may be carry-over from other donors' samples.

The V gene is TRBV7-9, the J gene TRBJ2-3; 11 bases map to TRBD1. CDR1 and CDR2 from the germline V gene are SEHNR and FQNEAQ (reference sequence). The CDR3 is 14 residues long. The trim removed 10 bases at V and 4 bases at J, leaving 7 bases unmatched. The CDR3 loop reads CAINRDRGSDTQYF. For the CDR3, the DNA is TGTGCCATTAATCGGGACAGGGGGTCAGATACGCAGTATTTT.

As for this clone: This sample also contains other DNA sequences that code for the same CDR3. The rearrangement joins TRBV18 to TRBJ1-5; weak D call: TRBD1 (6 bases). The V end was cut by 3 bases, the J end by 0 bases, with 9 bases between. The CDR3 loop spans 15 amino acids. From germline, CDR1 is KGHSH and CDR2 LQKENI. This chain's CDR3 is CASSPGQDSNQPQHF. DNA for the CDR3: TGTGCCAGCTCACCGGGACAAGATAGCAATCAGCCCCAGCATTTT. Drawing the rest from reference TRBV18 and TRBJ1-5, the complete variable domain is NAGVMQNPRHLVRRRGQEARLRCSPMKGHSHVYWYRQLPEEGLKFMVYLQKENIIDESGMPKERFSAEFPKEGPSILRIQQVVRGDSAAYFCASSPGQDSNQPQHFGDGTRLSIL.

This chain uses TRBV27 with TRBJ2-7; no definite D call. Germline CDR1 reads MNHEY; CDR2 reads SMNVEV (reference sequence). The CDR3 sequence is 13 residues long. Trimming pared 8 bases from V and 6 bases from J, leaving 17 bases between. DNA for the CDR3: TGTGCCAGCTCCGAGTGGGCGAAGGGCGAGCAGTACTTC. The encoded protein is CASSEWAKGEQYF.

The chain carries TRBV5-1 and TRBJ2-1; D is unclear. This CDR3 is 11 amino acids long. V lost 4 bases to trimming and J lost 9 bases, with 8 bases between them. Germline-derived CDR1 and CDR2 are SGHRS and YFSETQ. The CDR3 loop is CASSPPLEQFF. As DNA, the CDR3 is TGCGCCAGCAGCCCCCCCCTTGAGCAGTTCTTC.

Worth noting for this clone: The same CDR3 can be traced to other DNA sequences in this sample. CDR3 in amino acids: CASSLPLANTGELFF. CDR3 coding DNA: TGCGCCAGCAGCTTGCCCCTGGCGAACACCGGGGAGCTGTTTTTT. The chain uses TRBV5-1 and TRBJ2-2; D not certain. V gave up 1 base and J gave up 0 bases, with 7 bases separating them. This CDR3 has 15 amino acids. From germline, CDR1 is SGHRS and CDR2 YFSETQ.

The chain combines TRBV7-6 with TRBJ2-1; D is unresolved. The V and J ends lost 1 base and 3 bases respectively, with 10 bases between them. Germline assignment: CDR1 SGHVS and CDR2 FNYEAQ. The CDR3 has 15 amino acids. Here the CDR3 reads CASSLGLEDYNEQFF. CDR3 coding DNA: TGTGCCAGCAGCTTAGGGCTAGAGGACTACAATGAGCAGTTCTTC. Filled out from reference TRBV7-6 and TRBJ2-1, the complete variable domain reads GAGVSQSPRYKVTKRGQDVALRCDPISGHVSLYWYRQALGQGPEFLTYFNYEAQQDKSGLPNDRFSAERPEGSISTLTIQRTEQRDSAMYRCASSLGLEDYNEQFFGPGTRLTVL.

This clone was seen a single time. The genes are TRBV5-1 and TRBJ1-1, with TRBD1 matching over 7 bases. Trimming removed 4 bases from V and 1 base from J; junction bases left unmatched: 13. The CDR3 contains 17 residues. Per the germline V gene, CDR1 is SGHRS and CDR2 is YFSETQ. CDR3 nucleotides: TGCGCCAGCAGCCTGGAGGGTCAGGGGGTGGGGAACACTGAAGCTTTCTTT. It specifies CASSLEGQGVGNTEAFF.

In nucleotides, the CDR3 is TGTGCCGCAAGGGACAGAGGATCTGGAAACACCATATATTTT. Protein: CAARDRGSGNTIYF. V is TRBV19 and J is TRBJ1-3; 7 positions match TRBD1. V shed 11 bases, J shed 1 base, and the junction held 8 bases outside the gene matches. Germline values: CDR1 LNHDA, CDR2 SQIVND (reference sequence). This CDR3 region has 14 residues.

In regard to this clone: This CDR3 is also generated by other DNA sequences in the sample. The chain carries TRBV2 and TRBJ2-3; D is ambiguous. CDR1 and CDR2 from the germline V gene are SNHLY and FYNNEI. CDR3 length equals 10 residues. With 9 bases removed from V and 3 bases from J, the gap between germline ends came to 4 bases. The DNA for the CDR3 is TGTGCCAGGTCGACAGATACGCAGTATTTT. Translating it yields CARSTDTQYF.

The chain recombines TRBV5-1 with TRBJ2-1; D uncertain. Trimming left V 0 bases short and J 0 bases short, with 10 bases between. Germline V gene sequence: CDR1 SGHRS, CDR2 YFSETQ. The CDR3 is 16 residues long. The CDR3 sequence is CASSLEVQRSYNEQFF. For the CDR3, the DNA is TGCGCCAGCAGCTTGGAGGTGCAGCGCTCCTACAATGAGCAGTTCTTC.

This chain connects TRBV18 to TRBJ1-5, with D possibly matching TRBD1 (5 bases). Trimming pared 1 base from V and 4 bases from J, leaving 11 bases between. CDR3 length: 15 residues. CDR1 and CDR2 (germline): KGHSH, LQKENI. In nucleotides, the CDR3 is TGTGCCAGCTCACCACTGGGGGGACTGAATCAGCCCCAGCATTTT. Encoded protein: CASSPLGGLNQPQHF. Drawing the rest from reference TRBV18 and TRBJ1-5, the complete variable domain is NAGVMQNPRHLVRRRGQEARLRCSPMKGHSHVYWYRQLPEEGLKFMVYLQKENIIDESGMPKERFSAEFPKEGPSILRIQQVVRGDSAAYFCASSPLGGLNQPQHFGDGTRLSIL.

Of note for this clone: The sample holds other DNA sequences that translate to the same CDR3. V is TRBV7-9 and J is TRBJ1-1; no clear D gene. The CDR3 contains 13 residues. Per germline, CDR1 SEHNR and CDR2 FQNEAQ (reference sequence). The germline V and J ends were trimmed by 3 bases and 1 base, with 6 bases remaining between them. CDR3 nucleotide sequence: TGTGCCAGCAGCTTCGGCGCGAACACTGAAGCTTTCTTT. Translating gives CASSFGANTEAFF.

This clone was counted a few times. The chain recombines TRBV30 with TRBJ2-2; TRBD1 matches 9 bases. There are 14 residues in the CDR3. J gave up 5 bases and V 1 base, and 2 bases lay outside the gene matches. Germline V CDR1 and CDR2: GTSNPN, SVGIG (reference sequence). CDR3 DNA: TGTGCCTGGAGTGGGACAGGGGATACCGGGGAGCTGTTTTTT. Translated, it gives CAWSGTGDTGELFF.

This rearrangement joins TRBV28 to TRBJ2-1, with D hard to call. Germline CDR1 reads MDHEN; CDR2 reads SYDVKM. This CDR3 spans 12 amino acids. V dropped 8 bases and J dropped 3 bases, with 8 bases sitting between them. The chain's CDR3 is CASGGNYNEQFF. The CDR3 bases are TGTGCCAGCGGTGGTAACTACAATGAGCAGTTCTTC.

The V call is TRBV5-1, the J call TRBJ2-1; the D is unclear. V was clipped by 4 bases and J by 10 bases, with 15 bases between them. The CDR3 is 13 residues long. CDR1 is SGHRS, CDR2 YFSETQ, per germline. The CDR3 DNA sequence: TGCGCCAGCAGCAGGGCCGGATCCAACGAGCAGTTCTTC. It specifies CASSRAGSNEQFF.

The rearrangement links TRBV6-4 to TRBJ2-7; no definite D call. V was cut by 8 bases and J by 1 base, with 9 bases left in between. The germline CDR1 and CDR2 sequences are MRHNA and SNTAGT. The CDR3 is 12 amino acids. CDR3 region: CASLGPSYEQYF. CDR3 nucleotides: TGTGCCAGCCTAGGACCTTCCTACGAGCAGTACTTC.

The rearrangement links TRBV28 to TRBJ2-7, with D possibly being TRBD1 (5 bases). The CDR3 totals 15 residues. Germline V gene data show CDR1 as MDHEN and CDR2 as SYDVKM. V was shortened by 2 bases and J by 2 bases, with 13 bases between the two germline ends. CDR3 bases: TGTGCCAGCAGTTTAGGGCAGGGTCCTACCTACGAGCAGTACTTC. Protein sequence: CASSLGQGPTYEQYF.

The J gene is TRBJ2-2, the V gene TRBV2; 10 bases map to TRBD2. V lost 8 bases and J lost 0; bases outside the gene matches: 3. The CDR3 length is 15 residues. CDR1 and CDR2 from the germline V gene are SNHLY and FYNNEI. The CDR3 here is CASAGLAANTGELFF. The CDR3 DNA reads TGTGCCAGCGCCGGACTAGCGGCGAACACCGGGGAGCTGTTTTTT.